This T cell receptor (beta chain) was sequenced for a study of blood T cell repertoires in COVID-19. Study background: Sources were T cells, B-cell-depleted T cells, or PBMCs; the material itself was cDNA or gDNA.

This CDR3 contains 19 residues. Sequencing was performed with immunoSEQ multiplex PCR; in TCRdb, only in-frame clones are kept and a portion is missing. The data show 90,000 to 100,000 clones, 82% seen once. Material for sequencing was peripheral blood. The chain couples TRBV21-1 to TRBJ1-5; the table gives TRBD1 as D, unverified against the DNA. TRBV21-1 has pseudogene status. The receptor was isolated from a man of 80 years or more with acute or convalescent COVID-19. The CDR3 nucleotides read TGTGCCAGCAACGACCCCACTTCCTCAGGGGGCCCTCGCAATCAGCCCCAGCATTTT. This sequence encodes CASNDPTSSGGPRNQPQHF.